The 21 T cell receptor beta chains given below trace back to one sample, sequenced in a study of shared clonotypes between healthy human individuals. Sequenced by immunoSEQ multiplex PCR; TCRdb stores in-frame clones only, minus some. The sample carries millions of clones, roughly 96% recorded once. Sample: naive CD4+ T cells sorted from blood. Sample subset: CD45RA+ positively selected. These receptors were taken from a young man in good health.

The chain uses TRBV7-2 and TRBJ2-3, with a tentative D call TRBD1 (5 bases). Germline assignment: CDR1 SGHTA and CDR2 FQGNSA. Trimming pared 1 base from V and 1 base from J, leaving 15 bases between. This CDR3 has 17 amino acids. The CDR3 loop reads CASSLGQRGRGTDTQYF. Written as DNA, the CDR3 is TGTGCCAGCAGCTTAGGGCAGCGAGGCAGGGGCACAGATACGCAGTATTTT.

This sequence joins TRBV18 and TRBJ2-7; 11 bases are shared with TRBD2. The CDR3 extends over 14 amino acids. The J segment lost 3 bases and the V segment lost 5 bases, leaving 3 bases of the junction unmatched. The germline V gene encodes CDR1 KGHSH and CDR2 LQKENI. CDR3 nucleotide sequence: TGTGCCAGCTCAACCGGGACTAGCGGCTACGAGCAGTACTTC. Its protein is CASSTGTSGYEQYF.

The rearrangement links TRBV10-3 to TRBJ1-5; D is undetermined. Germline V gene lookup returns CDR1 ENHRY and CDR2 SYGVKD. V was cut by 4 bases and J by 2 bases, with 9 bases left in between. The CDR3 consists of 14 residues. CDR3 coding DNA: TGTGCCATCAGTGCCGCAGGAGGCAATCAGCCCCAGCATTTT. It specifies CAISAAGGNQPQHF.

The J gene is TRBJ1-2, the V gene TRBV19, with D possibly TRBD1 on 5 matching bases. The CDR3 has 13 residues. V was pared by 7 bases and J by 8 bases, with 17 bases between. The germline CDR1 and CDR2 sequences are LNHDA and SQIVND (reference sequence). The CDR3 sequence: CASTRTGAGGYTF. The CDR3 coding sequence is TGTGCCAGTACCCGAACAGGTGCGGGCGGCTACACCTTC.

Comment on this clone: This may be a read error: a much more frequent sequence differs by one nucleotide. The sample holds other DNA sequences that translate to the same CDR3. The V gene is TRBV27, the J gene TRBJ1-1; D is uncertain. Per germline, CDR1 MNHEY and CDR2 SMNVEV (reference sequence). V dropped 3 bases and J dropped 1 base, with 6 bases sitting between them. The CDR3 extends over 13 amino acids. CDR3 DNA sequence: TGTGCCAGCAGTTTGGCAGGGAACACTGAAGCTTTCTTT. Amino acid sequence: CASSLAGNTEAFF.

This chain's CDR3 is CASSKDRGSETQYF. DNA for the CDR3: TGTGCCAGCAGCAAAGATAGGGGATCGGAGACCCAGTACTTC. V usage is TRBV21-1 and J usage is TRBJ2-5; TRBD1 was called by the table and not checked on the DNA. TRBV21-1 is assigned pseudogene status. CDR3 size: 14 residues.

Written as DNA, the CDR3 is TGTGCCATCAGTGAAGGGCTAGCGGAGACCCAGTACTTC. Protein sequence: CAISEGLAETQYF. V is TRBV10-3 and J is TRBJ2-5; possible D gene TRBD2, 6 bases. V dropped 3 bases and J dropped 5 bases, with 10 bases sitting between them. Germline V gene sequence: CDR1 ENHRY, CDR2 SYGVKD. The CDR3 is made up of 13 amino acids.

The CDR3 loop is CASSLVLAGVGQETQYF. The CDR3 DNA reads as TGTGCCAGCAGCTTGGTACTAGCGGGAGTGGGGCAAGAGACCCAGTACTTC. The chain recombines TRBV5-4 with TRBJ2-5; 11 nucleotides align to TRBD2. Germline CDR1 reads SGHNT; CDR2 reads YYREEE (reference sequence). This CDR3 has 17 residues. The V and J ends lost 0 bases and 2 bases, in that order; junction bases with no gene match: 6.

The rearrangement joins TRBV19 to TRBJ2-7; either TRBD1 or TRBD2 may fit D (6 bases each). Trimming removed 6 bases from V and 5 bases from J, with 17 bases in between. The germline V gene encodes CDR1 LNHDA and CDR2 SQIVND (reference sequence). The CDR3 runs to 14 residues. The CDR3 DNA follows: TGTGCCAGTAGCCCCCCTGGGGGGCGGGACGAGCAGTACTTC. Translation: CASSPPGGRDEQYF.

The gene calls are TRBV4-1 and TRBJ2-7; 7 bases align to TRBD1. This CDR3 is 15 amino acids long. CDR1 and CDR2 from the germline V gene are MGHRA and YSYEKL. J lost 3 bases, V lost 3 bases, and 8 bases had no gene match. The CDR3 bases are TGCGCCAGCAGCCAGAAGAGCCGGGACAGCTACGAGCAGTACTTC. It translates to CASSQKSRDSYEQYF.

Comment on this clone: In the same sample, other DNA sequences code for this CDR3. This chain uses TRBV10-3 with TRBJ1-5; no definite D call. The germline V and J ends were trimmed by 0 bases and 4 bases, with 10 bases remaining between them. The CDR3 is made up of 15 amino acids. Germline lookup yields CDR1 ENHRY and CDR2 SYGVKD. The CDR3 nucleotides are TGTGCCATCAGTGAGTCAGGAGGGAGTAATCAGCCCCAGCATTTT. This gives the protein CAISESGGSNQPQHF.

This sequence joins TRBV5-1 and TRBJ2-5; 8 bases are a match to TRBD2. CDR1 and CDR2 from the germline V gene are SGHRS and YFSETQ. V trimming: 4 bases; J trimming: 3 bases; junction bases outside the gene matches: 5. This CDR3 has 14 amino acids. The CDR3 loop reads CASSPTSGKETQYF. The CDR3 nucleotides read TGCGCCAGCAGCCCTACTAGCGGAAAAGAGACCCAGTACTTC.

Ten or more counts support this clone. This sample also contains other DNA sequences that code for the same CDR3. The chain has TRBV6-6 and TRBJ2-3, with 10 bases identical to TRBD2. The V gene end was trimmed by 5 bases and the J gene end by 5 bases; junction bases not matched to a gene: 7. Germline V CDR1 and CDR2: MNHNY, SVGAGI (reference sequence). CDR3 length equals 15 residues. CDR3: CASSEPGLAIDTQYF. The CDR3 nucleotides read TGTGCCAGCAGTGAGCCGGGACTAGCGATAGATACGCAGTATTTT.

This clone showed up just once. This sequence joins TRBV5-6 and TRBJ2-1, with a weak D call TRBD2 (5 bases). Germline CDR1 and CDR2: SGHDT and YYEEEE. V lost 2 bases, J lost 4 bases, and 16 bases lay in between. The CDR3 runs to 16 residues. DNA for the CDR3: TGTGCCAGCAGCTTTCGACGGGGATCAACATACAATGAGCAGTTCTTC. Translation gives CASSFRRGSTYNEQFF.

As to this clone: Other nucleotide sequences from this sample produce the same CDR3. The genes are TRBV6-5 and TRBJ1-1; 11 positions match TRBD1. CDR1 and CDR2 from the germline V gene are MNHEY and SVGAGI. This CDR3 comprises 14 residues. V lost 6 bases and J lost 1; bases outside the gene matches: 1. This chain's CDR3 is CASRGTGGNTEAFF. As DNA, the CDR3 is TGTGCCAGCAGAGGGACAGGGGGGAACACTGAAGCTTTCTTT.

The rearrangement joins TRBV11-2 to TRBJ1-4; D might be TRBD1 (6 bases). V gave up 1 base and J gave up 7 bases, with 16 bases separating them. Germline V gene data show CDR1 as SGHAT and CDR2 as FQNNGV. The CDR3 has 16 amino acids. This CDR3 reads CASSLGLQGSGEKLFF. CDR3 coding DNA: TGTGCCAGCAGCTTAGGACTCCAGGGGAGTGGTGAAAAACTGTTTTTT. Full variable domain (remainder filled in from reference TRBV11-2 and TRBJ1-4): EAGVAQSPRYKIIEKRQSVAFWCNPISGHATLYWYQQILGQGPKLLIQFQNNGVVDDSQLPKDRFSAERLKGVDSTLKIQPAKLEDSAVYLCASSLGLQGSGEKLFFGSGTQLSVL.

The chain has TRBV7-3 and TRBJ2-7; D tentatively fits TRBD1 or TRBD2 (6 bases each). Germline CDR1 is SGHTA and CDR2 is FQGTGA. Deletions cut 4 bases from V and 7 bases from J, with 17 bases between. CDR3 size: 14 residues. This CDR3 is CASSSLGGPMEQYF. For the CDR3, the DNA is TGTGCCAGCAGCTCGCTCGGGGGCCCTATGGAGCAGTACTTC.

This clone was counted a single time. The V call is TRBV2, the J call TRBJ2-3; D ambiguous. This CDR3 is 13 amino acids long. Trimming removed 6 bases at V and 2 bases at J, with 9 bases between. Germline V gene data show CDR1 as SNHLY and CDR2 as FYNNEI. CDR3 protein: CASRTGPTDTQYF. CDR3 coding DNA: TGTGCCAGCAGAACGGGCCCCACAGATACGCAGTATTTT.

CDR3 amino acids: CASSLDLDSLHQPQHF. Written as DNA, the CDR3 is TGTGCCAGCAGCTTAGATCTGGACAGCCTTCATCAGCCCCAGCATTTT. The V gene is TRBV11-3, the J gene TRBJ1-5; TRBD1 is a possible D gene (6 bases). There are 16 residues in the CDR3. Per the germline V gene, CDR1 is SGHNT and CDR2 is YENEEA. V gave up 0 bases and J gave up 5 bases, with 14 bases separating them.

Regarding this clone: Other DNA sequences in the sample encode the same CDR3. The chain joins TRBV9 to TRBJ2-1; 8 positions agree with TRBD2. The CDR3 has 14 amino acids. In germline, CDR1 is SGDLS, CDR2 YYNGEE. The trim removed 0 bases at V and 9 bases at J, leaving 5 bases unmatched. Here the CDR3 reads CASSVAGGIGEQFF. The DNA for the CDR3 is TGTGCCAGCAGCGTAGCGGGGGGGATCGGTGAGCAGTTCTTC.

The rearrangement uses TRBV5-1 and TRBJ1-1, with D possibly being TRBD1 (5 bases). Trimming stripped 0 bases from V and 1 base from J, with 13 bases between. The length of the CDR3 is 16 residues. Germline CDR1 and CDR2: SGHRS and YFSETQ. DNA for the CDR3: TGCGCCAGCAGCTTGGAACCAGCAGGGAGGAACACTGAAGCTTTCTTT. Its protein is CASSLEPAGRNTEAFF.